At least ten counts were recorded for the clone carrying this T cell receptor (beta chain). TRAV- and TRBV-specific primers, spanning alpha and beta chains, primed first-strand cDNA. A constant-region primer paired with the V-primer adapter amplified TCRs over around 18 PCR cycles. Using its own MiXCR run on the reads, TCRdb lists one record per CDR3 protein. The sample comprises 80,000 to 95,000 distinct CDR3 sequences, 8% to 10% of which are singletons, and around 0.97% rests with the top ten. This sample was included in a study of low-dose radiotherapy and immunotherapy resistance in tumors. Indicated time point: before trial treatment. Trimming shortened V by 6 bases and J by 10 bases, and 21 bases separated the two germline ends. CDR1 and CDR2 (germline): SQVTM, ANQGSEA. The CDR3 sequence is 13 residues long.

The chain recombines TRBV29-1 with TRBJ1-1; D remains unclear. Sequencing used PBMCs, obtained before treatment. The source is a male donor with prostate cancer. In DNA, the CDR3 is TGCAGCGTAAATACAGCGTCGGCGGTAAGAGCTTTCTTT. Its translation is CSVNTASAVRAFF.